This paragraph covers one TCR beta chain sequence. What it recognizes is unknown. The data were taken from a study of shared clonotypes between healthy human individuals. Sequencing was performed with immunoSEQ multiplex PCR; in TCRdb, only in-frame clones are kept and a portion is missing. The sample has approximately 1.5 million clones; 95% to 99% are singletons. Study-level findings and limits: Incompleteness in sorted-subset sequencing, despite large depth, was shown by rarefaction. Clonotype sharing among donors likely depends on sequencing depth.

The specimen sequenced was naive CD4+ T cells sorted from blood. This sample's subset: CD45RA+ positively selected. The source of this sequence is a man between 25 and 39 years old in good health.

The CDR3 DNA sequence: TGCGCCAGCAGCGCACACCGGGACAGGGCCTACGAGCAGTACTTC. It encodes CASSAHRDRAYEQYF. The chain combines TRBV5-1 with TRBJ2-7; 9 bases fit TRBD1. The CDR3 is 15 residues long. Losses at the gene ends were 4 bases for V and 2 bases for J; bases not matched to a gene: 7. The germline V gene has CDR1 SGHRS and CDR2 YFSETQ.